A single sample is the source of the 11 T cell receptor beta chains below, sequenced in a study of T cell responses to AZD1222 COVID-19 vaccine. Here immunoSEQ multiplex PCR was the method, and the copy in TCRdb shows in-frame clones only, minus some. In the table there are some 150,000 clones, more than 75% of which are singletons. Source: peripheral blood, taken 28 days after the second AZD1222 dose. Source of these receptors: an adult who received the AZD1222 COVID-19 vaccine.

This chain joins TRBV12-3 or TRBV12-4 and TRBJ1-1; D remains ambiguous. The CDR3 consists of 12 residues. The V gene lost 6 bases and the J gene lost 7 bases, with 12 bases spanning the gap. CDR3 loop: CASSRPLGEAFF. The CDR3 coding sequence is TGTGCCAGCAGCCGTCCCCTGGGTGAAGCTTTCTTT.

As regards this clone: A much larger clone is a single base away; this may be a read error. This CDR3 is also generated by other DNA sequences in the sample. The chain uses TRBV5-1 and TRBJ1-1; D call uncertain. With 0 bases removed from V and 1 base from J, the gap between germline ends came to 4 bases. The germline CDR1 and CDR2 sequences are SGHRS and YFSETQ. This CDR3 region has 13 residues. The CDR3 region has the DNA TGCGCCAGCAGCTTGGGGGAGAACACTGAAGCTTTCTTT. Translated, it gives CASSLGENTEAFF. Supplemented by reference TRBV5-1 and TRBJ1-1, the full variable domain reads KAGVTQTPRYLIKTRGQQVTLSCSPISGHRSVSWYQQTPGQGLQFLFEYFSETQRNKGNFPGRFSGRQFSNSRSEMNVSTLELGDSALYLCASSLGENTEAFFGQGTRLTVV.

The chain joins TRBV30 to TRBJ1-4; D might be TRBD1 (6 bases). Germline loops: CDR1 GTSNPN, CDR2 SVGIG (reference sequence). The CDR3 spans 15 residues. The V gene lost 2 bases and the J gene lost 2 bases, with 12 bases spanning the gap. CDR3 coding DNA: TGTGCCTGGAGTCGGACAGAGGGTACTAATGAAAAACTGTTTTTT. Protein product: CAWSRTEGTNEKLFF.

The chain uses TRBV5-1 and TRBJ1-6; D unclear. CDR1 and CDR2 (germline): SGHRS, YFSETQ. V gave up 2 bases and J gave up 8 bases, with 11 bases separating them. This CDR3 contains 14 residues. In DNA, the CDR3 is TGCGCCAGCAGCTTTGGTCAGAACTATTCACCCCTCCACTTT. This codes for CASSFGQNYSPLHF.

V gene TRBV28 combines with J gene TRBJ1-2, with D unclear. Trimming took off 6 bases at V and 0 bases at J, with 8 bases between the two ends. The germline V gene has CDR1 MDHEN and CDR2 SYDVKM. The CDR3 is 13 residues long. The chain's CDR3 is CASRHSSNYGYTF. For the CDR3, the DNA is TGTGCCAGCAGGCATTCGTCTAACTATGGCTACACCTTC.

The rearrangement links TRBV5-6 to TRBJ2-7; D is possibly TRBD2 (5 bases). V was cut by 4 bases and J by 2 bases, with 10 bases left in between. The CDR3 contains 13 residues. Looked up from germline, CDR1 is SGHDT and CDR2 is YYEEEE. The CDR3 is CASSLDLAYEQYF. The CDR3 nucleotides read TGTGCCAGCAGCCTGGACTTAGCCTACGAGCAGTACTTC.

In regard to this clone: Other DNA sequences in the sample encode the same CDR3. CDR3 in DNA: TGTGCCAGCAGTAGCTACAGGGATGGCTACACCTTC. It encodes CASSSYRDGYTF. This chain joins TRBV6-5 and TRBJ1-2, with D tentatively TRBD1 (6 bases). Germline V gene sequence: CDR1 MNHEY, CDR2 SVGAGI. The CDR3 runs to 12 residues. Trimming removed 5 bases at V and 6 bases at J, with 10 bases between.

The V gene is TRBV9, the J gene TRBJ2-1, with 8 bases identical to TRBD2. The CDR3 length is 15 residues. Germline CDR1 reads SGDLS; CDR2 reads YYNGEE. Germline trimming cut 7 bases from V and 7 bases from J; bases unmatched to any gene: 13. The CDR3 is CASSKNIAGPNEQFF. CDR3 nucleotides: TGTGCCAGCTCTAAGAACATAGCGGGGCCTAATGAGCAGTTCTTC.

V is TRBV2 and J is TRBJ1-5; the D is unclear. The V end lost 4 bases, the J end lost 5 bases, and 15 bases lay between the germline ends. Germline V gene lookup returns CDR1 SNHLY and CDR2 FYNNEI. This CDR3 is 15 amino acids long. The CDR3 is CASSAIYSHDQPQHF. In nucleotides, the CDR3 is TGTGCCAGCAGTGCTATATACAGCCACGATCAGCCCCAGCATTTT.

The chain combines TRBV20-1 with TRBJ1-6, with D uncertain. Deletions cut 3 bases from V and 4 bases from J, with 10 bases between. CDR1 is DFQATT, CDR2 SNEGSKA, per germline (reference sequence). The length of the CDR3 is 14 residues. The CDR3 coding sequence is TGCAGTGCTAGTTCTTCCAGTTATAATTCACCCCTCCACTTT. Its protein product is CSASSSSYNSPLHF.

As DNA, the CDR3 is TGTGCCTGGGTTAGGGGGGGGTTAATTAAAGAAGCTTTCTTT. As protein: CAWVRGGLIKEAFF. V is TRBV30 and J is TRBJ1-1, with D maybe TRBD1 (6 bases). There are 14 residues in the CDR3. V lost 5 bases, J lost 8 bases, and 21 bases lay in between. The germline gives CDR1 GTSNPN, CDR2 SVGIG (reference sequence). Variable domain in full (rest from reference TRBV30 and TRBJ1-1): SQTIHQWPATLVQPVGSPLSLECTVEGTSNPNLYWYRQAAGRGLQLLFYSVGIGQISSEVPQNLSASRPQDRQFILSSKKLLLSDSGFYLCAWVRGGLIKEAFFGQGTRLTVV.